This T cell receptor (beta chain) is drawn from a study of blood T cell repertoires in COVID-19. Background on the study: COVID-19 samples collected from the United States, Italy and Spain covered acute and convalescent phases. Sources were T cells, B-cell-depleted T cells, or PBMCs; the material itself was cDNA or gDNA.

Original handling: Researchers report that nucleated cell counts were estimated from reference gene primer amplification. Measured with immunoSEQ multiplex PCR; TCRdb has only the in-frame clones, and not every one. That table gives V, J and clone size, and the DNA gave D and trimming. The sample contains fewer than 200,000 clones, roughly nine tenths of which appear only once. J lost 3 bases, V lost 6 bases, and 10 bases had no gene match. Germline CDR1 is LGHNT and CDR2 is FRNRAP. There are 16 residues in the CDR3. This clonotype was sampled from a man younger than 30 who had recovered from COVID-19. Material: peripheral blood. The rearrangement links TRBV12-5 to TRBJ1-2, with 10 bases identical to TRBD1. In nucleotides, the CDR3 is TGTGCTAGTGGGTGGACAGGGGGGTATCGGGACTATGGCTACACCTTC. Translated, it gives CASGWTGGYRDYGYTF. Filled out from reference TRBV12-5 and TRBJ1-2, the complete variable domain reads DARVTQTPRHKVTEMGQEVTMRCQPILGHNTVFWYRQTMMQGLELLAYFRNRAPLDDSGMPKDRFSAEMPDATLATLKIQPSEPRDSAVYFCASGWTGGYRDYGYTFGSGTRLTVV.